The clone carrying this T cell receptor (beta chain) was recorded many times. The record originates from a study of Graves' ophthalmopathy and Graves' hyperthyroidism. RNA served as the template for amplifying TCR beta CDR3 regions. The workflow started with a first-round RT-PCR run with HTBI primers and then moved on to a second-round multiplex PCR. Via MiXCR, TCRdb re-called the multiplex PCR reads, giving one row per CDR3 protein. The sample lists about 210,000 distinct CDR3 sequences; under 30% were seen once. Material for sequencing was peripheral blood. This clonotype was sampled from a man aged 50 to 60 with Graves' ophthalmopathy.

The CDR3 protein is CASSYSALYEQYF. DNA of the CDR3: TGTGCCAGCAGCTACTCCGCCCTCTACGAGCAGTACTTC. The rearrangement links TRBV7-9 to TRBJ2-7; D ambiguous. The CDR3 covers 13 residues. The ends were cut back, 4 bases at V and 3 bases at J, with 10 bases in the middle. CDR1 is SEHNR and CDR2 is FQNEAQ in the germline V gene (reference sequence).